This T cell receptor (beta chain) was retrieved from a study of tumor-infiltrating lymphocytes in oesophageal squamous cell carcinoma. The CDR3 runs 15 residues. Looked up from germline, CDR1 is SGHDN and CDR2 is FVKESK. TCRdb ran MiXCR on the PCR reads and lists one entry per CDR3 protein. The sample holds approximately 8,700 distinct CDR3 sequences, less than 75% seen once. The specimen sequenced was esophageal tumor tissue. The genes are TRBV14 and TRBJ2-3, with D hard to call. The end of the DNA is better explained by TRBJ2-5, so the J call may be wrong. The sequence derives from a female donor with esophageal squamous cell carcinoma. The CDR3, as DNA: TGTGCCAGCAGCCAAGATTGGGGTAAATTGGAGACCCAGTACTTC. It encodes CASSQDWGKLETQYF.